This TCR beta chain is drawn from a study of blood T cell repertoires in COVID-19. Study-level information: There were acute and convalescent COVID-19 samples, and they came from the United States, Italy and Spain.

Germline values: CDR1 SNHLY, CDR2 FYNNEI. The V and J ends lost 1 base and 13 bases respectively, with 11 bases between them. The CDR3 runs to 12 residues. Study processing details: Estimated nucleated cell counts came from reference gene primer amplification. Sequencing used immunoSEQ multiplex PCR; TCRdb keeps in-frame clones, though not all of them. V and J calls and clone size are as listed in that table; D and trimming were resolved from the DNA. The sample contains 150,000 to 200,000 clones, about 84% of which appear only once. The TCR was taken from a human donor in a cohort sampled during active COVID-19. The chain joins TRBV2 to TRBJ2-1, with D tentatively TRBD2 (6 bases). Sequencing used peripheral blood. CDR3 coding DNA: TGTGCCAGCAGTGAAGACCGGAGGGGACAGTTCTTC. Residues: CASSEDRRGQFF.